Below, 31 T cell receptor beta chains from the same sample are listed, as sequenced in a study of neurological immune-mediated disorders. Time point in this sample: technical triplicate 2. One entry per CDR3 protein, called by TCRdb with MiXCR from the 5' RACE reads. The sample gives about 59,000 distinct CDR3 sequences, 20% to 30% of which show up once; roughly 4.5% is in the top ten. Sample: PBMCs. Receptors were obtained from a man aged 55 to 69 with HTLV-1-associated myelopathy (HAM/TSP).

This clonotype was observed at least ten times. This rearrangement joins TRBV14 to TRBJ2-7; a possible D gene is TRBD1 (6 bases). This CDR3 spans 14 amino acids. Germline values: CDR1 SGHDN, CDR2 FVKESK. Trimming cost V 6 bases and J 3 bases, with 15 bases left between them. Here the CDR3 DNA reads TGTGCCAGCAGTCAGGACAGTAACGGCTACGAGCAGTACTTC. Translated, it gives CASSQDSNGYEQYF.

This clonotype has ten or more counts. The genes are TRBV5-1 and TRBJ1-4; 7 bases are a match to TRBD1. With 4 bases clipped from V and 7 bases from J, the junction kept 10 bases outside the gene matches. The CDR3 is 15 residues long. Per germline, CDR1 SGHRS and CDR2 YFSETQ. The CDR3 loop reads CASSPQGGKGEKLFF. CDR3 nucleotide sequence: TGCGCCAGCAGCCCGCAAGGGGGCAAGGGTGAAAAACTGTTTTTT.

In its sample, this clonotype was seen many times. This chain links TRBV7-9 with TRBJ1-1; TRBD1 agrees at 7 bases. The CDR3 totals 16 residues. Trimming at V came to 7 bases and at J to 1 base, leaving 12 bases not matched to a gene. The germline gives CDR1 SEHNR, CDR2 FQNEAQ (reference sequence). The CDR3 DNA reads TGTGCCAGCAACCTTATGGGGCCAGGGGGGAACACTGAAGCTTTCTTT. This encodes CASNLMGPGGNTEAFF.

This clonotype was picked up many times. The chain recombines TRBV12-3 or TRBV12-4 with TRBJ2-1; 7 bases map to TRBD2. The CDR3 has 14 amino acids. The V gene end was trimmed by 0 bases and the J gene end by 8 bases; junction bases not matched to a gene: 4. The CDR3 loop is CASSLAGGLDEQFF. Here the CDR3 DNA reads TGTGCCAGCAGTTTAGCGGGAGGGCTAGATGAGCAGTTCTTC.

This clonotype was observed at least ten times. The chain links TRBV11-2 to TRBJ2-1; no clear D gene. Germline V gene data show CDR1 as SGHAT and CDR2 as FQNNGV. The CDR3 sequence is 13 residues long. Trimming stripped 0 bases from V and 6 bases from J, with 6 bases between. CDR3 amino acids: CASSLEHINEQFF. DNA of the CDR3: TGTGCCAGCAGCTTAGAACACATCAATGAGCAGTTCTTC.

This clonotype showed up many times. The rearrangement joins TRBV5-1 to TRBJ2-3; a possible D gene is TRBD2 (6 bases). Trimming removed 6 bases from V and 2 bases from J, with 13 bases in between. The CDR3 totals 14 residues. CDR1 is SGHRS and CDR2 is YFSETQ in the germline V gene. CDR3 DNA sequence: TGCGCCAGCAAGGCCGGGGGTACCACAGATACGCAGTATTTT. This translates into CASKAGGTTDTQYF.

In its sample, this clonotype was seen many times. Here the CDR3 reads CASGRPGSTNTEAFF. As DNA, the CDR3 is TGTGCCAGCGGCCGCCCCGGGTCTACCAACACTGAAGCTTTCTTT. The chain couples TRBV11-3 to TRBJ1-1; D is unclear. V was trimmed by 8 bases and J by 2 bases, leaving 18 bases between them. Germline-derived CDR1 and CDR2 are SGHNT and YENEEA. The CDR3 extends over 15 amino acids.

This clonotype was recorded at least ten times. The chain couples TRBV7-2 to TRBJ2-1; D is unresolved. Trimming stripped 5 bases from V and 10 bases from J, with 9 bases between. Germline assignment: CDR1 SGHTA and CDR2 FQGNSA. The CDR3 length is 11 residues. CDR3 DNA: TGTGCCAGCAGCCCACCTGGGGAGCAGTTCTTC. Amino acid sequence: CASSPPGEQFF.

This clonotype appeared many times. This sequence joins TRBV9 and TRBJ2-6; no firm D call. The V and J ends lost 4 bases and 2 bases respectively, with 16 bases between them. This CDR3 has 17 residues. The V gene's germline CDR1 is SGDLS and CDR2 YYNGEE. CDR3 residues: CASSPQMLGTGANVLTF. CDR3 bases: TGTGCCAGCAGCCCCCAGATGTTAGGGACTGGGGCCAACGTCCTGACTTTC.

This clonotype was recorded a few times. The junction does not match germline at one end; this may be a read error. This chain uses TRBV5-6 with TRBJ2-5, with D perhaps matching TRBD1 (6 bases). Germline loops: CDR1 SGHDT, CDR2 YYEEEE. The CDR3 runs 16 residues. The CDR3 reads CASSLQGRLSQETQYF. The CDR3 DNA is TGCGCCAGCAGCTTGCAGGGGCGCCTATCCCAAGAGACCCAGTACTTC.

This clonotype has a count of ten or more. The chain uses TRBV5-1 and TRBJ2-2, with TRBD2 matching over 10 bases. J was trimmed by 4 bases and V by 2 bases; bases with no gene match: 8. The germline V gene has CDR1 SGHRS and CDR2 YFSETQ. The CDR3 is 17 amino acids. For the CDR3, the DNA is TGCGCCAGCAGCTTTTCGGCTCTAGCGGGAGTCACCGGGGAGCTGTTTTTT. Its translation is CASSFSALAGVTGELFF. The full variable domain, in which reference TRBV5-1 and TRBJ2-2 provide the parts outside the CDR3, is KAGVTQTPRYLIKTRGQQVTLSCSPISGHRSVSWYQQTPGQGLQFLFEYFSETQRNKGNFPGRFSGRQFSNSRSEMNVSTLELGDSALYLCASSFSALAGVTGELFFGEGSRLTVL.

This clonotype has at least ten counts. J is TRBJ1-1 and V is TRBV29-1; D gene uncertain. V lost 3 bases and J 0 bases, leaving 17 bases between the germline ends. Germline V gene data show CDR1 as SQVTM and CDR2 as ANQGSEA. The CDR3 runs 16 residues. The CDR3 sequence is CSVEGVIRNLNTEAFF. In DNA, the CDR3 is TGCAGCGTTGAGGGTGTGATCAGAAATTTGAACACTGAAGCTTTCTTT.

The CDR3 sequence: CASSQGETNYGYTF. The CDR3 region has the DNA TGTGCCAGCAGCCAAGGGGAGACTAACTATGGCTACACCTTC. The rearrangement links TRBV4-2 to TRBJ1-2; D gene unclear. The CDR3 is 14 amino acids. Germline V gene data show CDR1 as LGHNA and CDR2 as YNFKEQ. Trimming took 1 base from V and 0 from J, leaving 6 bases between them.

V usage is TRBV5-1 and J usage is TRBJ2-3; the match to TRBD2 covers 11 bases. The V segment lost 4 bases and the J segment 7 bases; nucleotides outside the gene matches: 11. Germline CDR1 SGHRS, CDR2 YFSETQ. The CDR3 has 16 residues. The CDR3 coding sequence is TGCGCCAGCAGCGGACCGGGACTAGCGGACTATTATACGCAGTATTTT. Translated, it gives CASSGPGLADYYTQYF. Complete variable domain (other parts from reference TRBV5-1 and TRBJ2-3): KAGVTQTPRYLIKTRGQQVTLSCSPISGHRSVSWYQQTPGQGLQFLFEYFSETQRNKGNFPGRFSGRQFSNSRSEMNVSTLELGDSALYLCASSGPGLADYYTQYFGPGTRLTVL.

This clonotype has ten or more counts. The CDR3 sequence: CASTPVSGTNQPQHF. The DNA for the CDR3 is TGTGCCAGTACCCCAGTGTCCGGGACAAATCAGCCCCAGCATTTT. The chain employs TRBV19 and TRBJ1-5, with D perhaps TRBD1 (6 bases). The CDR3 consists of 15 residues. In germline, CDR1 is LNHDA, CDR2 SQIVND (reference sequence). V gave up 7 bases and J gave up 4 bases, with 17 bases separating them.

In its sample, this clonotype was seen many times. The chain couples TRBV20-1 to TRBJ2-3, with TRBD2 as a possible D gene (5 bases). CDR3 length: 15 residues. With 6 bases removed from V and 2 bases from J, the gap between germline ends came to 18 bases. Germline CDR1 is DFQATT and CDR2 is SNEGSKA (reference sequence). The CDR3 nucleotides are TGCAGTGCCCCGGACTCCACCTGGCACACAGATACGCAGTATTTT. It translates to CSAPDSTWHTDTQYF.

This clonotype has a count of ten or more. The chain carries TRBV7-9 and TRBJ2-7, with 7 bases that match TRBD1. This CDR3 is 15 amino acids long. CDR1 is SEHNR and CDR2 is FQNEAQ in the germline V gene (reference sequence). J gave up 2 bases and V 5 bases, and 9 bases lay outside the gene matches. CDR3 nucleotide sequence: TGTGCCAGCAGCCGGGACAGATACAGCGCCTACGAGCAGTACTTC. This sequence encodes CASSRDRYSAYEQYF.

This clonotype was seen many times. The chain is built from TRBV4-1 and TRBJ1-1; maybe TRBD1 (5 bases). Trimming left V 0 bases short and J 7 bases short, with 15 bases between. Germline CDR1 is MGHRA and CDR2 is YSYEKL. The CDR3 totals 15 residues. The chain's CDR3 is CASSQEGGETGEAFF. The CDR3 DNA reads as TGCGCCAGCAGCCAAGAGGGGGGAGAAACCGGTGAAGCTTTCTTT.

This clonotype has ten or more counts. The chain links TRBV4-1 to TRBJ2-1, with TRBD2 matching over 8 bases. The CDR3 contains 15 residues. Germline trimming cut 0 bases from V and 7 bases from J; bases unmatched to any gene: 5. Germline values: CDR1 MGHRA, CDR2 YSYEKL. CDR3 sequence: CASSQENGRANEQFF. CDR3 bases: TGCGCCAGCAGCCAAGAAAACGGGAGGGCGAATGAGCAGTTCTTC.

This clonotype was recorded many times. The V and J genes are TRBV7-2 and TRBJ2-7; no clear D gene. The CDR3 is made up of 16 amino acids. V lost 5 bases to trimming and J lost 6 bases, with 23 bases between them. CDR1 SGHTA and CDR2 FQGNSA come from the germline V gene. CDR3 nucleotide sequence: TGTGCCAGCAGCGTCATCGGTGGAATGATTATCGCCGAGCAGTACTTC. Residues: CASSVIGGMIIAEQYF.

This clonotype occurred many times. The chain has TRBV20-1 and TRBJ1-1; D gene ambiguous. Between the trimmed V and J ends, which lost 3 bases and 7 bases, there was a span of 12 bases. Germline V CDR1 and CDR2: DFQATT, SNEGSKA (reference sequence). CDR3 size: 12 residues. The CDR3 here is CSASPRDIEAFF. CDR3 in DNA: TGCAGTGCTAGCCCTCGCGACATTGAAGCTTTCTTT.

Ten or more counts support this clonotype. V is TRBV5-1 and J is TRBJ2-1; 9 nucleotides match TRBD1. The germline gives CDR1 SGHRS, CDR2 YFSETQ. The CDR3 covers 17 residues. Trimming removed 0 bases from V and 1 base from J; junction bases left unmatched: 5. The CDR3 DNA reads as TGCGCCAGCAGCTTGGGGGTAGGGACAGGGTCCTACAATGAGCAGTTCTTC. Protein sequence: CASSLGVGTGSYNEQFF.

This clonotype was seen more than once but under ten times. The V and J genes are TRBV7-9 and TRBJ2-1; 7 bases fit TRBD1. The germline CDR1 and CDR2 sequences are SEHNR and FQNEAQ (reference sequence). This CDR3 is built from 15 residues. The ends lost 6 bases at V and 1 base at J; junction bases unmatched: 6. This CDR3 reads CASSARTGSYNEQFF. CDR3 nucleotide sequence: TGTGCCAGCAGTGCTCGGACAGGTTCCTACAATGAGCAGTTCTTC.

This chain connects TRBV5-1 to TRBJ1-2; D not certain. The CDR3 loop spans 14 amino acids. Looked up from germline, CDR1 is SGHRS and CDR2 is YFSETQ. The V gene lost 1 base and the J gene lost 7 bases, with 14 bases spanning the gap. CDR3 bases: TGCGCCAGCAGCTTGCGGACGGGTTCAGGTGGCTACACCTTC. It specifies CASSLRTGSGGYTF.

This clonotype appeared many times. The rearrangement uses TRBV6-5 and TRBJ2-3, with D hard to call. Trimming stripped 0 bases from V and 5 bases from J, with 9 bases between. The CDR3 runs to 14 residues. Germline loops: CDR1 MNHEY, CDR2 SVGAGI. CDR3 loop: CASSYSTFQDTQYF. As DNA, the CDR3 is TGTGCCAGCAGTTACTCGACATTCCAAGATACGCAGTATTTT.

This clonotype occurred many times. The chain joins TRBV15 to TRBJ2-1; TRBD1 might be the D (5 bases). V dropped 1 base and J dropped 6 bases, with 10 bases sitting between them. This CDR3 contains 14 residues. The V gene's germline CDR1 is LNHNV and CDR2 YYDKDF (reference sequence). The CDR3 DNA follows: TGTGCCACCAGCAGAGGCGGAAGGGGCAATGAGCAGTTCTTC. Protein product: CATSRGGRGNEQFF. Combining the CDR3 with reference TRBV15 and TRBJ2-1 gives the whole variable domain DAMVIQNPRYQVTQFGKPVTLSCSQTLNHNVMYWYQQKSSQAPKLLFHYYDKDFNNEADTPDNFQSRRPNTSFCFLDIRSPGLGDTAMYLCATSRGGRGNEQFFGPGTRLTVL.

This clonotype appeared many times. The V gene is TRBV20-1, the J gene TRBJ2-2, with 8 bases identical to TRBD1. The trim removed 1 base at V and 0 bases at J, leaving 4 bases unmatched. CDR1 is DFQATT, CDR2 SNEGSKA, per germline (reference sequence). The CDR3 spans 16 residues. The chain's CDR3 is CSARVPGQANTGELFF. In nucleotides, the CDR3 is TGCAGTGCTAGAGTCCCGGGACAGGCGAACACCGGGGAGCTGTTTTTT.

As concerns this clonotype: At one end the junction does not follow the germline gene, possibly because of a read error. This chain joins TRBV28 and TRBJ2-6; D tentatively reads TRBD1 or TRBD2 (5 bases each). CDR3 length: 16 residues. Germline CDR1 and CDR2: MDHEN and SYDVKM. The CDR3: CASSFLGGDGADVLNF. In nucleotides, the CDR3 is TGTGCCAGCAGTTTTCTCGGAGGTGACGGGGCCGACGTCCTGAATTTC.

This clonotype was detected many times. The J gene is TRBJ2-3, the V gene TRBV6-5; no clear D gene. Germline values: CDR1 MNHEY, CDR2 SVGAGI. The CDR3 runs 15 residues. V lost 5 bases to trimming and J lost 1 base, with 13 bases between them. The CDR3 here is CASSLRRVGTDTQYF. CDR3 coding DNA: TGTGCCAGCAGTCTCCGTCGAGTAGGCACAGATACGCAGTATTTT.

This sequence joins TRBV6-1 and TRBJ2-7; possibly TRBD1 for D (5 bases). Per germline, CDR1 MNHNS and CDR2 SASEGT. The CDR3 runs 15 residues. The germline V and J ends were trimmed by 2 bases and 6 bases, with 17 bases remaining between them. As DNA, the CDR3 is TGTGCCAGCAGTGAAAGGGCGCAGGGTAGCTCCGAGCAGTACTTC. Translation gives CASSERAQGSSEQYF.

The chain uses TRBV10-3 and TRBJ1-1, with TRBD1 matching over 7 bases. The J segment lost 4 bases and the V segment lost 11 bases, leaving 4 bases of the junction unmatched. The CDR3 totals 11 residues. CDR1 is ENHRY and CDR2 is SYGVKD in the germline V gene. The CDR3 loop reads CAAQGGTEAFF. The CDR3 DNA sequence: TGTGCCGCGCAGGGGGGCACTGAAGCTTTCTTT.